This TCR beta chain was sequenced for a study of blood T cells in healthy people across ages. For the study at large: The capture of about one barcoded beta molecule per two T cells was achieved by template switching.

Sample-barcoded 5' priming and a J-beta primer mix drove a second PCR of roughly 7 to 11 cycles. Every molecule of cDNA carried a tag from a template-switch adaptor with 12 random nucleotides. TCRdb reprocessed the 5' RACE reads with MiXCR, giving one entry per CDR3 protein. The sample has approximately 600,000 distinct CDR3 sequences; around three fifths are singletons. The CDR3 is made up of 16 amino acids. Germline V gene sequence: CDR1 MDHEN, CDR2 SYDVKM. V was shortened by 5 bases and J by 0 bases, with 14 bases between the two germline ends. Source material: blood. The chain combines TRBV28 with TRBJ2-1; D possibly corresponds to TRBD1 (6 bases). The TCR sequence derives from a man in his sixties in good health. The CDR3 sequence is CASSGRTARSYNEQFF. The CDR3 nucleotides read TGTGCCAGCAGTGGACGGACAGCCCGCTCCTACAATGAGCAGTTCTTC.